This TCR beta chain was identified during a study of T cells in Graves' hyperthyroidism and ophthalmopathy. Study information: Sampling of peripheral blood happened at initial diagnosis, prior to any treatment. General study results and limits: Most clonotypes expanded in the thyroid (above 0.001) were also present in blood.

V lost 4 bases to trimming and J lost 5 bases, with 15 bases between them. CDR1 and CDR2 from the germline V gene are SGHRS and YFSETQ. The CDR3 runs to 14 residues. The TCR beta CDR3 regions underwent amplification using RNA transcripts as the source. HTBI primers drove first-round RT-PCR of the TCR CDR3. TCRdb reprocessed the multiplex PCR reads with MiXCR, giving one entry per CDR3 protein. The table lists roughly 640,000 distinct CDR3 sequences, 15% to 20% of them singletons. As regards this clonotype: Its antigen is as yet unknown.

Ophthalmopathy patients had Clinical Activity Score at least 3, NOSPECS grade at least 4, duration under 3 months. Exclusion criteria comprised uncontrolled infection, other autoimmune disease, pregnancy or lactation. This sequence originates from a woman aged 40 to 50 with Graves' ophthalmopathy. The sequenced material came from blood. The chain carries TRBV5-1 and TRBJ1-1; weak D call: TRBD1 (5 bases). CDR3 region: CASSKKPGGTEAFF. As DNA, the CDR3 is TGCGCCAGCAGCAAAAAACCCGGGGGGACTGAAGCTTTCTTT.